This is a list of T cell receptor beta chains from one sample in a study of blood T cell repertoires in COVID-19. Measured with immunoSEQ multiplex PCR; TCRdb has only the in-frame clones, and not every one. The data show a few hundred thousand clones, about 90% seen once. Sequences were obtained from PBMCs or T cells enriched from blood (not recorded which). Receptors originate from a woman between 25 and 40 years old who had recovered from COVID-19. The CDR3 runs from the conserved cysteine through the conserved F or W. The D gene is left open where the match is weak.

>-|TRBV7-6|TRBJ2-7
CASSLGTSSYEQYF
TGTGCCAGCAGCTTAGGAACCAGCTCCTACGAGCAGTACTTC
>TRBD1|TRBV6-1|TRBJ1-1
CASSDQTGSSTEAFF
TGTGCCAGCAGTGATCAGACAGGGAGCAGCACTGAAGCTTTCTTT
>-|TRBV7-6|TRBJ1-1
CASSKLIGTNTEAFF
TGTGCCAGCAGCAAACTCATCGGGACAAACACTGAAGCTTTCTTT
>TRBD1|TRBV19|TRBJ2-7
CASSSGQTYEQYF
TGTGCCAGTAGTTCGGGACAGACCTACGAGCAGTACTTC
>-|TRBV28|TRBJ1-3
CASSLRRDWAAGNTIYF
TGTGCCAGCAGTTTACGGAGGGATTGGGCAGCTGGAAACACCATATATTTT
>-|TRBV19|TRBJ2-1
CASSSGQIYNEQFF
TGTGCCAGTAGTTCCGGACAGATCTACAATGAGCAGTTCTTC
>-|TRBV6-1|TRBJ2-5
CASSEGGETQYF
TGTGCCAGCAGTGAGGGAGGAGAGACCCAGTACTTC
>-|TRBV19|TRBJ1-2
CASSIDAGEYGYTF
TGTGCCAGTAGTATAGACGCAGGGGAGTATGGCTACACCTTC
>TRBD1|TRBV27|TRBJ1-5
CASRGGTGQNSNQPQHF
TGTGCCAGCAGAGGAGGGACAGGCCAAAATAGCAATCAGCCCCAGCATTTT
>-|TRBV28|TRBJ2-2
CASSSRVRRNTGELFF
TGTGCCAGCAGTTCTCGGGTCCGAAGGAACACCGGGGAGCTGTTTTTT